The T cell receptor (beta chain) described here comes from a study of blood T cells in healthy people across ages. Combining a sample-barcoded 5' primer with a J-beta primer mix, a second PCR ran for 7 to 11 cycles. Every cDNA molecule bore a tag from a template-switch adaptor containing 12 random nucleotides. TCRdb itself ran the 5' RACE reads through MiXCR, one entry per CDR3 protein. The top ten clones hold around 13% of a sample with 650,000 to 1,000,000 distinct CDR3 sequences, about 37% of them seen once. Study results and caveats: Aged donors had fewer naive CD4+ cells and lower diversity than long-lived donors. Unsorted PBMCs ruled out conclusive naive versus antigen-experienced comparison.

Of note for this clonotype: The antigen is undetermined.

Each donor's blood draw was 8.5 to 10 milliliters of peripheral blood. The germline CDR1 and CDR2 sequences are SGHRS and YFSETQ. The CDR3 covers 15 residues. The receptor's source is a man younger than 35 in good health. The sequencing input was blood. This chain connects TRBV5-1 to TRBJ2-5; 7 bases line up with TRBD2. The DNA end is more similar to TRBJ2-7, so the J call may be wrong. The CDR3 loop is CASSLAASGSYEQYF. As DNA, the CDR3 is TGCGCCAGCAGCTTGGCGGCTAGCGGATCCTACGAGCAGTACTTC.